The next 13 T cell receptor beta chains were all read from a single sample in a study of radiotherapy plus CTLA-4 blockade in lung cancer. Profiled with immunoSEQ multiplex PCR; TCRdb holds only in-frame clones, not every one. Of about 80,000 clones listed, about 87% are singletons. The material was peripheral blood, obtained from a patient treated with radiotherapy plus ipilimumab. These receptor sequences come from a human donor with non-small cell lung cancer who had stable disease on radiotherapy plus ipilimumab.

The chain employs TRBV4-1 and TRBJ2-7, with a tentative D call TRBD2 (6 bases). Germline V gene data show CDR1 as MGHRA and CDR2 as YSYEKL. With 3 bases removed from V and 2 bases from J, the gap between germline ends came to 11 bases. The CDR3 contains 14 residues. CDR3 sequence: CASSQIGRTYEQYF. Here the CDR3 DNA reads TGCGCCAGCAGCCAGATCGGGAGAACCTACGAGCAGTACTTC.

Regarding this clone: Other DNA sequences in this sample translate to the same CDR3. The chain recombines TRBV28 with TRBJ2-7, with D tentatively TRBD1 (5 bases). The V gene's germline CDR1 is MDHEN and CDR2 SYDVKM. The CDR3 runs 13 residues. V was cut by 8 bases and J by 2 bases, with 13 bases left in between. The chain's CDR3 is CASRQPTTYEQYF. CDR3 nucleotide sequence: TGTGCCAGCCGACAGCCAACCACCTACGAGCAGTACTTC.

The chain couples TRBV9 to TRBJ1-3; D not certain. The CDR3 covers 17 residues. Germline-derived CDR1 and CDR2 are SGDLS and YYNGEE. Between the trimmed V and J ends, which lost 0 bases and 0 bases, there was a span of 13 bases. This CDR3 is CASSVATSWGSGNTIYF. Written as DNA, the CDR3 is TGTGCCAGCAGCGTAGCTACTTCGTGGGGCTCTGGAAACACCATATATTTT. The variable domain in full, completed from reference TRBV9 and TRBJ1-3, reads DSGVTQTPKHLITATGQRVTLRCSPRSGDLSVYWYQQSLDQGLQFLIQYYNGEERAKGNILERFSAQQFPDLHSELNLSSLELGDSALYFCASSVATSWGSGNTIYFGEGSWLTVV.

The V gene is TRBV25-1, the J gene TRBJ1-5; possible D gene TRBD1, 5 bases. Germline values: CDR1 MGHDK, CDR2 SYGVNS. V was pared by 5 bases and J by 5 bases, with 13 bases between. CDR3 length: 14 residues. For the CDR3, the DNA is TGTGCCAGCAGTCGTGCAGGGCGGGATCAGCCCCAGCATTTT. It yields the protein CASSRAGRDQPQHF.

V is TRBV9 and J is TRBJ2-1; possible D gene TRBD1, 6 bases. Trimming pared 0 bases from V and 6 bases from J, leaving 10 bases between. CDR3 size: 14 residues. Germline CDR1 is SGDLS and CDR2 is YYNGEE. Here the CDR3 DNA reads TGTGCCAGCAGCGTAGGGGGGCGGGCCAATGAGCAGTTCTTC. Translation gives CASSVGGRANEQFF.

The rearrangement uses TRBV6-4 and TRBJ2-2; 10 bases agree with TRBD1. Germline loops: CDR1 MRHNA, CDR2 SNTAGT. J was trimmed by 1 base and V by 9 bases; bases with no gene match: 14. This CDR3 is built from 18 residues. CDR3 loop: CARTLRDRGGWNTGELFF. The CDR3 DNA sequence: TGTGCCAGAACCTTGCGGGACAGGGGAGGTTGGAACACCGGGGAGCTGTTTTTT.

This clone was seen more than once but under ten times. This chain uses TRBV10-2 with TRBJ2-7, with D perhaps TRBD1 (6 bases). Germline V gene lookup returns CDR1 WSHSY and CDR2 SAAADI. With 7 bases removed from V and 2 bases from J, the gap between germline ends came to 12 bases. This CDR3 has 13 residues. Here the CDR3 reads CASTDGTTYEQYF. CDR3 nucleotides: TGCGCCAGCACCGACGGGACAACCTACGAGCAGTACTTC.

The CDR3 protein is CASSHRIPLGQDTQYF. The DNA for the CDR3 is TGTGCCAGCAGCCATCGGATCCCCCTTGGGCAGGATACGCAGTATTTT. The V gene is TRBV4-2, the J gene TRBJ2-3; no firm D call. This CDR3 has 16 residues. Trimming left V 3 bases short and J 6 bases short, with 19 bases between. The germline V gene has CDR1 LGHNA and CDR2 YNFKEQ.

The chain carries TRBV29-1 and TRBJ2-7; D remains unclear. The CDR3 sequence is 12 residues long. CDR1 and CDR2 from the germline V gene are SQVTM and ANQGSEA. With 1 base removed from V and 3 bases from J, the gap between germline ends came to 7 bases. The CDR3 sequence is CSVEVPGYEQYF. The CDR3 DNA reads TGCAGCGTTGAAGTTCCCGGCTACGAGCAGTACTTC.

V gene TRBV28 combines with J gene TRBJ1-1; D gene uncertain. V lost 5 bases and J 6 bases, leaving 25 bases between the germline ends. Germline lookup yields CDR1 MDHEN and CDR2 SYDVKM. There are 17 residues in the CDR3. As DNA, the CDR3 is TGTGCCAGCAGTCCACTACGGGGTAAAGGTTTGATCTCTGAAGCTTTCTTT. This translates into CASSPLRGKGLISEAFF.

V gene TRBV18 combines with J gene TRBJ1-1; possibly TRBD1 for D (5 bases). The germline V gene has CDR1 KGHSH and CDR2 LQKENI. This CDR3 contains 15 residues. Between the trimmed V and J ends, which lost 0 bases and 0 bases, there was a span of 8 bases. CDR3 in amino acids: CASSPPGGVNTEAFF. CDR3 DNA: TGTGCCAGCTCACCACCGGGGGGGGTGAACACTGAAGCTTTCTTT.

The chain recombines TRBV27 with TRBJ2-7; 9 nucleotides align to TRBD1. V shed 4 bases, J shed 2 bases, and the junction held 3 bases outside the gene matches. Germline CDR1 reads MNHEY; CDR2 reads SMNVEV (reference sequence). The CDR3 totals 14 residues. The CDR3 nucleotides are TGTGCCAGCAGTTATGGGACAGGGACCTACGAGCAGTACTTC. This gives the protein CASSYGTGTYEQYF.

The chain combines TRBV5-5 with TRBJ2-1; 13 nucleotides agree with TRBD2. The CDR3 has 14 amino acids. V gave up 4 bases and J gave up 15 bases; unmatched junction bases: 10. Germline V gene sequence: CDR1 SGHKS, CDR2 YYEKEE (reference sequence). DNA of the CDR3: TGTGCCAGCAGCGTCGACCCGACTAGCGGGGGGATGTTCTTC. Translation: CASSVDPTSGGMFF.